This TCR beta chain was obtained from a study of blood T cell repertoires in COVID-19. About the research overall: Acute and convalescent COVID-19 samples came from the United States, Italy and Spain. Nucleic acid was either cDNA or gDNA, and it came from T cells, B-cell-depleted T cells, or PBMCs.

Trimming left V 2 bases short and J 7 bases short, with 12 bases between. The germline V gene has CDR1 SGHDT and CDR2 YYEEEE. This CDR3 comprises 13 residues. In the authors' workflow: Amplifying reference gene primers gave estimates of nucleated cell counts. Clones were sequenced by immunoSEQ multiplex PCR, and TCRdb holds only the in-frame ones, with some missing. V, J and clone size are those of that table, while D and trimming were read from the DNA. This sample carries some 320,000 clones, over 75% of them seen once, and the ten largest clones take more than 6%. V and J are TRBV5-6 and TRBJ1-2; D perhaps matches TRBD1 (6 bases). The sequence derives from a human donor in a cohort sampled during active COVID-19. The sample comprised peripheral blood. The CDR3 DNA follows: TGTGCCAGCAGCTTAAACAGGGAGAGTGGCTACACCTTC. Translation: CASSLNRESGYTF. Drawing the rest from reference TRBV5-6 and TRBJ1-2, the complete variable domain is DAGVTQSPTHLIKTRGQQVTLRCSPKSGHDTVSWYQQALGQGPQFIFQYYEEEERQRGNFPDRFSGHQFPNYSSELNVNALLLGDSALYLCASSLNRESGYTFGSGTRLTVV.